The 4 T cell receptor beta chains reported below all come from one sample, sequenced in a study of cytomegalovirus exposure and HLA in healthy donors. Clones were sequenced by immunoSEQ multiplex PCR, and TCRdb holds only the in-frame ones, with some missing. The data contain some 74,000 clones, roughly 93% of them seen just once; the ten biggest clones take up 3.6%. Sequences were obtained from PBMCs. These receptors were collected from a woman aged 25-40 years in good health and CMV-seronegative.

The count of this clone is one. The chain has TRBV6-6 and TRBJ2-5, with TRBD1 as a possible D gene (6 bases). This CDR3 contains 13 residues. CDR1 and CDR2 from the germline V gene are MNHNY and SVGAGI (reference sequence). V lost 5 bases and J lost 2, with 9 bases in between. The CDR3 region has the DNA TGTGCCAGCAGTCACAGGGATCAAGAGACCCAGTACTTC. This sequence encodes CASSHRDQETQYF.

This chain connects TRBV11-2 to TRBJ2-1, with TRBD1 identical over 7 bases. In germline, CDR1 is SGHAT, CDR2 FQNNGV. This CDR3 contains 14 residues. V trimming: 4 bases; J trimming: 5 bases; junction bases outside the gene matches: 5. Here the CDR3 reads CASSYGDSHNEQFF. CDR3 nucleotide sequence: TGTGCCAGCAGCTACGGGGACAGCCACAATGAGCAGTTCTTC.

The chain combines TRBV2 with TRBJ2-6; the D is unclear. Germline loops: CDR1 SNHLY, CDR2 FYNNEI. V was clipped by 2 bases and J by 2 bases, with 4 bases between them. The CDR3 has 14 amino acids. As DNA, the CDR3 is TGTGCCAGCAGTGAACTCCCTGGGGCCAACGTCCTGACTTTC. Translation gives CASSELPGANVLTF.

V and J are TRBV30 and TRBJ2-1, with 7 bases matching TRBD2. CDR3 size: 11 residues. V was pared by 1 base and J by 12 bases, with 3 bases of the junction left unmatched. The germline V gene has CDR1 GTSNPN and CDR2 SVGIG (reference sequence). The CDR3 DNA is TGTGCCTGGAGTGCGACTAGCATGCAGTTCTTC. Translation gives CAWSATSMQFF.